This T cell receptor beta chain comes out of a study of blood T cell repertoires in COVID-19. Study-level information: Sources were T cells, B-cell-depleted T cells, or PBMCs; the material itself was cDNA or gDNA.

Per the authors' pipeline: Cell counts per sample came from amplifying reference gene primers. Profiled with immunoSEQ multiplex PCR; TCRdb holds only in-frame clones, not every one. V, J and clone size were drawn from that table, and D and trimming were deduced from the DNA. Seen here are some 160,000 clones, more than 80% observed once, and the top ten hold around 2.9%. This TCR was sampled from a woman aged 60-70 years with active COVID-19. The sample taken for sequencing was peripheral blood.

The CDR3 nucleotides are TGTGCCAGCTGGGCCACAGGACCGAACACTGAAGCTTTCTTT. Amino acids: CASWATGPNTEAFF. The chain joins TRBV6-5 to TRBJ1-1; tentatively, D is TRBD1 (5 bases). Germline V gene data show CDR1 as MNHEY and CDR2 as SVGAGI. The V end lost 8 bases, the J end lost 1 base, and 14 bases lay between the germline ends. This CDR3 is 14 amino acids long.